The TCR beta chain under discussion was sequenced for a study of cytomegalovirus exposure and HLA in healthy donors. Study-level findings and limits: Among TCR beta chains, those listed as cytomegalovirus-associated numbered over 150.

A note on this clone: What it binds is not known.

This CDR3 has 15 residues. Per the germline V gene, CDR1 is LGHNA and CDR2 is YNFKEQ. The ends were cut back, 1 base at V and 1 base at J, with 10 bases in the middle. The PCR had 60 Vbeta and 13 Jbeta primers. Profiling relied on immunoSEQ multiplex PCR, and the TCRdb table lists in-frame clones only, not all of them. The sample has under 200,000 clones, about four fifths seen once; the top ten hold approximately 3.6%. The donors gave bone marrow, and they were healthy. The V and J genes are TRBV4-2 and TRBJ2-5; D remains unclear. This clonotype originated in a man aged 35 to 55 in good health and CMV-seropositive. Sequencing input: PBMCs. The CDR3 coding sequence is TGTGCCAGCAGCCAAGGCCGGCGGCCCCAAGAGACCCAGTACTTC. It specifies CASSQGRRPQETQYF.